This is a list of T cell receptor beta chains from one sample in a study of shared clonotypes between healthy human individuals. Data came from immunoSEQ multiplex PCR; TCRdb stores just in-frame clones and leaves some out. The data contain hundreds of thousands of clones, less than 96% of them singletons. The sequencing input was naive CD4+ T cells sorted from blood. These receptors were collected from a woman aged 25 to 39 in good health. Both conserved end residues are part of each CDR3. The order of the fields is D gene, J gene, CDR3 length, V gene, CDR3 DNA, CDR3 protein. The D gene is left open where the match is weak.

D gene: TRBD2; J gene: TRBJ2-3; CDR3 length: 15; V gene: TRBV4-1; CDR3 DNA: TGCGCCAGCAGCCCGGGACTAGCGGGAGGAGATACGCAGTATTTT; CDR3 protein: CASSPGLAGGDTQYF
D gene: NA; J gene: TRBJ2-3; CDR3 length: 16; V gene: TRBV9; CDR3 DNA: TGTGCCAGCAGCGTAAGAGGGTTGGGCAGCACAGATACGCAGTATTTT; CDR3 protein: CASSVRGLGSTDTQYF
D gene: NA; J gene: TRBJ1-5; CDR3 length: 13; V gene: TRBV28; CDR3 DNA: TGTGCCAGCAAAAGACAGCTCAATCAGCCCCAGCATTTT; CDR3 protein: CASKRQLNQPQHF
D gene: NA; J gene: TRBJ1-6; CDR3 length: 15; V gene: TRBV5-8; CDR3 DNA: TGTGCCAGCAGCTTGGTCCCGCAAAATAATTCACCCCTCCACTTT; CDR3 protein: CASSLVPQNNSPLHF
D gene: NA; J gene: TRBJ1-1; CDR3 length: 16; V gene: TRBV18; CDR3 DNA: TGTGCCAGCTCACGGGGAGAAGCTTATAGAAACACTGAAGCTTTCTTT; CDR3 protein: CASSRGEAYRNTEAFF
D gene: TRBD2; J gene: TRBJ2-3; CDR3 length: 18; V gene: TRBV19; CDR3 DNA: TGTGCCAGTAGTATCCGGGGTCCACCACTAGCGGGCACAGATACGCAGTATTTT; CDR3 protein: CASSIRGPPLAGTDTQYF
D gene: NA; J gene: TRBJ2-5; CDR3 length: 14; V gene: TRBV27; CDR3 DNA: TGTGCCAGCAGTTCGGGGTCTAGCCAAGAGACCCAGTACTTC; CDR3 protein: CASSSGSSQETQYF
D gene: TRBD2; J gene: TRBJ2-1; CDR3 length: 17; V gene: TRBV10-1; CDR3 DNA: TGCGCCAGCAGTGAAGGCCCGGGACTAGCGGCCAACAATGAGCAGTTCTTC; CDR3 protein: CASSEGPGLAANNEQFF
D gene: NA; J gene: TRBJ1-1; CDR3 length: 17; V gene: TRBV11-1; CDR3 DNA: TGTGCCAGCAGCTTAGCTCTGGGGGGGCCGATCGGGACTGAAGCTTTCTTT; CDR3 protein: CASSLALGGPIGTEAFF
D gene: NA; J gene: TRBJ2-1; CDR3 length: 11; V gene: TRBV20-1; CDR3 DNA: TGCAGTGCTAGTAGTTTGAGGGAGCAGTTCTTC; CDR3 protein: CSASSLREQFF
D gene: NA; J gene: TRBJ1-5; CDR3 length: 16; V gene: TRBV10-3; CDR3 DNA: TGTGCCATCAGTGAGTCGGGGGGGAATAGCAATCAGCCCCAGCATTTT; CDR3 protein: CAISESGGNSNQPQHF
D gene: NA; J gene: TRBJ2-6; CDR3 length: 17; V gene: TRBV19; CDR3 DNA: TGTGCCAGTAATAACCCCTCGGCGGCGTCTGGGGCCAACGTCCTGACTTTC; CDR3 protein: CASNNPSAASGANVLTF
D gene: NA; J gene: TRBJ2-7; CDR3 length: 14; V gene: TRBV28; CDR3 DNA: TGTGCCACCCACCCCGCCGGGAGCTCCTACGAGCAGTACTTC; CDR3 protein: CATHPAGSSYEQYF
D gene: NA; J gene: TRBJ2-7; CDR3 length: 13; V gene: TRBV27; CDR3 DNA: TGTGCCAGCAGTGCCACCCGGGACTACGAGCAGTACTTC; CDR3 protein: CASSATRDYEQYF
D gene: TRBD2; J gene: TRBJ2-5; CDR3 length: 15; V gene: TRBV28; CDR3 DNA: TGTGCCAGCAGTGCCCAGCGGGAAAACAGGGAGACCCAGTACTTC; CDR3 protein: CASSAQRENRETQYF